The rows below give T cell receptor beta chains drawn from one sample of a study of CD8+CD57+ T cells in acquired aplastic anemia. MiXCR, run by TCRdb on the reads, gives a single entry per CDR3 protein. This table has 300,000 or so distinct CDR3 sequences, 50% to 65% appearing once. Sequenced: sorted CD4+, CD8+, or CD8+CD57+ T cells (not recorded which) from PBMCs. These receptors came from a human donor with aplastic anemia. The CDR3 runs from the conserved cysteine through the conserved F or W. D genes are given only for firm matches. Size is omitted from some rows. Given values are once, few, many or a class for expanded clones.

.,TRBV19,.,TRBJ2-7,CASSMGTGFYEQYF,TGTGCCAGTAGTATGGGGACGGGTTTCTACGAGCAGTACTTC
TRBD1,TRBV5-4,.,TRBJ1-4,CASSGRQGDNEKLFF,TGTGCCAGCAGCGGCCGACAGGGAGATAATGAAAAACTGTTTTTT
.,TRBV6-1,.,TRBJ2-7,CASSPSTGSYEQYF,TGTGCCAGCAGCCCCTCTACAGGGTCCTACGAGCAGTACTTC
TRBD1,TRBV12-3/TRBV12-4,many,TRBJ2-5,CASSQGAETQYF,TGTGCCAGCAGTCAGGGGGCGGAGACCCAGTACTTC
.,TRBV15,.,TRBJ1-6,CATSRDAGNSPLHF,TGTGCCACCAGCAGAGATGCGGGGAATTCACCCCTCCACTTT
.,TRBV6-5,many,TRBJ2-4,CASSRGPKNIQYF,TGTGCCAGCAGCCGGGGTCCCAAAAACATTCAGTACTTC
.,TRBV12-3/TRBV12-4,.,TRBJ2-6,CASSSRISGANVLTF,TGTGCCAGCAGTTCGAGGATCTCTGGGGCCAACGTCCTGACTTTC
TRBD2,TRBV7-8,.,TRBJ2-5,CASSRALAVQETQYF,TGTGCCAGCAGCAGGGCACTAGCGGTACAAGAGACCCAGTACTTC
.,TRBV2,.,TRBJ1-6,CASSEVAANSPLHF,TGTGCCAGCAGTGAAGTAGCGGCTAATTCACCCCTCCACTTT
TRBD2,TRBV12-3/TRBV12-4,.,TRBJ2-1,CASQTSGYNEQFF,TGTGCCAGCCAAACTAGCGGTTACAATGAGCAGTTCTTC
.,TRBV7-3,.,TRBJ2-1,CASSLRGGAQFF,TGTGCCAGCAGCTTAAGAGGGGGGGCTCAGTTCTTC
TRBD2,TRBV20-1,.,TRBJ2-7,CSARDSGGYEQYF,TGCAGTGCTAGAGATTCGGGGGGCTACGAGCAGTACTTC
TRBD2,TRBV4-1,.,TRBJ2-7,CASSQGLAVGEQYF,TGCGCCAGCAGCCAAGGACTAGCGGTGGGGGAGCAGTACTTC
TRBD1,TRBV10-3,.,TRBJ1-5,CAISESASRGETGIQPQHF,TGTGCCATCAGTGAGTCTGCCAGCAGGGGGGAGACAGGGATTCAGCCCCAGCATTTT
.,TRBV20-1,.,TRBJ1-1,CSAKTGSEAFF,TGCAGTGCTAAGACAGGCTCTGAAGCTTTCTTT
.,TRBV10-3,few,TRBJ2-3,CAIRGGTDTQYF,TGTGCCATCCGGGGTGGAACAGATACGCAGTATTTT
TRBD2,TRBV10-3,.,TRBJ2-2,CAIGTSGGAGELFF,TGTGCCATCGGTACTAGCGGGGGGGCCGGGGAGCTGTTTTTT
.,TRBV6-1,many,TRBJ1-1,CASSEQGFSEAFF,TGTGCCAGCAGTGAGCAGGGGTTTTCTGAAGCTTTCTTT
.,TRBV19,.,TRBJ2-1,CASSSGTENRGEQFF,TGTGCCAGTAGTTCGGGGACGGAAAATCGGGGTGAGCAGTTCTTC
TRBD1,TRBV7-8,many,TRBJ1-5,CASSLMAGGVGNQPQHF,TGTGCCAGCAGCTTAATGGCAGGGGGCGTTGGCAATCAGCCCCAGCATTTT
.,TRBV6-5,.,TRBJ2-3,CASSLSVPDTQYF,TGTGCCAGCAGCCTTTCAGTTCCAGATACGCAGTATTTT
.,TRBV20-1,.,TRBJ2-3,CSAYPTSSTDTQYF,TGCAGTGCTTACCCAACCTCTAGCACAGATACGCAGTATTTT
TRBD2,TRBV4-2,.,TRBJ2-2,CASLAGGTNTGELFF,TGTGCCAGTCTAGCGGGGGGCACAAACACCGGGGAGCTGTTTTTT
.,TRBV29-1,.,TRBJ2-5,CSVEDFRGFRETQYF,TGCAGCGTTGAAGATTTCCGCGGGTTCCGGGAGACCCAGTACTTC
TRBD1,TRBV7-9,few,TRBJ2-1,CASSRGTGTYNEQFF,TGTGCCAGCAGCCGTGGGACAGGGACCTACAATGAGCAGTTCTTC
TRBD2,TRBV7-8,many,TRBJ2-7,CASSLVVGGAYEQYF,TGTGCCAGCAGCTTAGTGGTGGGAGGGGCCTACGAGCAGTACTTC
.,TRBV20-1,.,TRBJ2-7,CSARTDPIYDQYF,TGCAGTGCCAGGACAGACCCGATTTACGATCAGTACTTC
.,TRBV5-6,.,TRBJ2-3,CASSLIVSGTQYF,TGTGCCAGCAGCTTGATCGTTAGCGGTACGCAGTATTTT
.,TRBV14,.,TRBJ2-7,CASSTLVRLYEQYF,TGTGCCAGCAGCACGCTCGTAAGACTCTACGAGCAGTACTTC
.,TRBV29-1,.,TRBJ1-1,CSVGGGMNTEAFF,TGCAGCGTGGGGGGGGGTATGAACACTGAAGCTTTCTTT